What follows describes a single T cell receptor beta chain. The antigen remains undetermined. 60 Vbeta and 13 Jbeta primers were used in PCR. Generated by immunoSEQ multiplex PCR, the TCRdb table keeps only in-frame clones and is missing some. Of 100,000 to 150,000 clones in the sample, approximately 80% were seen once. The source of the sample is a study of cytomegalovirus exposure and HLA in healthy donors. The study, taken as a whole, reports: In a later analysis, at a false discovery rate of 0.05, roughly 17,000 TCR beta sequences were associated with HLA alleles. Most likely, a cluster of highly shared sequence variants arose as a sequencing artifact. Some V segments, including TRBV6-2 and TRBV6-3, were excluded as indistinguishable.

Germline V gives CDR1 SGDLS, CDR2 YYNGEE. There are 15 residues in the CDR3. Trimming cost V 0 bases and J 0 bases, with 7 bases left between them. The source is a man under 40 in good health and CMV-seropositive. The sequenced sample consisted of PBMCs. The chain is built from TRBV9 and TRBJ1-5; no definite D call. For the CDR3, the DNA is TGTGCCAGCAGCGTAGGCCCCTATAGCAATCAGCCCCAGCATTTT. This encodes CASSVGPYSNQPQHF.